Below are 9 T cell receptor beta chains sequenced from a single sample in a study of blood T cell repertoires in COVID-19. TCRdb's copy holds only in-frame clones and misses some; the assay was immunoSEQ multiplex PCR. The data contain approximately 310,000 clones, 87% of them singletons. Specimen: peripheral blood. The receptor source for this set is a woman aged 50 to 65 who had recovered from COVID-19.

This chain connects TRBV5-1 to TRBJ2-5; D gene ambiguous. The CDR3 has 14 amino acids. The germline CDR1 and CDR2 sequences are SGHRS and YFSETQ. V was clipped by 5 bases and J by 7 bases, with 18 bases between them. The CDR3 DNA reads TGCGCCAGCAGTGCACAAACGAATCGCGGGACCCAGTACTTC. This gives the protein CASSAQTNRGTQYF.

The chain combines TRBV5-6 with TRBJ2-1, with 12 bases aligning to TRBD2. This CDR3 contains 17 residues. Trimming took 4 bases from V and 7 from J; bases not matched to a gene: 12. CDR1 and CDR2 from the germline V gene are SGHDT and YYEEEE. The CDR3 bases are TGTGCCAGCAGCGCAACCGGGACTAGCGGGTCCAGAAATGAGCAGTTCTTC. Protein product: CASSATGTSGSRNEQFF.

This chain uses TRBV9 with TRBJ2-7, with 10 positions matching TRBD2. This CDR3 is built from 14 residues. Losses at the gene ends were 1 base for V and 6 bases for J; bases not matched to a gene: 4. Germline V gene data show CDR1 as SGDLS and CDR2 as YYNGEE. The CDR3 sequence: CASSVSGGGSEQYF. CDR3 DNA: TGTGCCAGCAGCGTAAGCGGGGGGGGCTCCGAGCAGTACTTC. Drawing the rest from reference TRBV9 and TRBJ2-7, the complete variable domain is DSGVTQTPKHLITATGQRVTLRCSPRSGDLSVYWYQQSLDQGLQFLIQYYNGEERAKGNILERFSAQQFPDLHSELNLSSLELGDSALYFCASSVSGGGSEQYFGPGTRLTVT.

The sample holds a few counts of this clone. V and J are TRBV27 and TRBJ1-5; D gene ambiguous. CDR3 length equals 12 residues. Trimming took 5 bases from V and 5 from J, leaving 7 bases between them. In germline, CDR1 is MNHEY, CDR2 SMNVEV (reference sequence). The DNA for the CDR3 is TGTGCCAGCAGTCCCTCTGATCAGCCCCAGCATTTT. Encoded protein: CASSPSDQPQHF.

This chain uses TRBV27 with TRBJ2-1; 10 bases line up with TRBD2. This CDR3 region has 17 residues. CDR1 is MNHEY, CDR2 SMNVEV, per germline (reference sequence). The V segment lost 1 base and the J segment 7 bases; nucleotides outside the gene matches: 10. The chain's CDR3 is CASSLYSLAGAWNEQFF. CDR3 DNA: TGTGCCAGCAGTTTATATAGCCTAGCGGGAGCTTGGAATGAGCAGTTCTTC.

In its sample, this clone was seen once. The J gene is TRBJ1-6, the V gene TRBV28, with 7 bases identical to TRBD1. J lost 7 bases, V lost 6 bases, and 6 bases had no gene match. There are 14 residues in the CDR3. Germline loops: CDR1 MDHEN, CDR2 SYDVKM. CDR3 in amino acids: CASSPGGINSPLHF. The DNA of the CDR3 is TGTGCCAGCAGCCCAGGGGGTATCAATTCACCCCTCCACTTT.

The rearrangement links TRBV2 to TRBJ1-1; 8 bases are shared with TRBD1. CDR3 size: 14 residues. The ends lost 7 bases at V and 6 bases at J; junction bases unmatched: 10. Germline V gene sequence: CDR1 SNHLY, CDR2 FYNNEI. The CDR3 DNA sequence: TGTGCCAGCAAGTCGGACAGGGAGGTTCCTGAAGCTTTCTTT. Translated: CASKSDREVPEAFF.

The chain employs TRBV28 and TRBJ1-4; D is undetermined. The CDR3 length is 14 residues. V was shortened by 3 bases and J by 8 bases, with 13 bases between the two germline ends. The V gene's germline CDR1 is MDHEN and CDR2 SYDVKM. DNA for the CDR3: TGTGCCAGCAGTTTCCGTCGGGTGCGGGAAAAACTGTTTTTT. This translates into CASSFRRVREKLFF.

This rearrangement joins TRBV10-3 to TRBJ1-1; no clear D. Germline V gives CDR1 ENHRY, CDR2 SYGVKD. The V gene lost 2 bases and the J gene lost 0 bases, with 13 bases spanning the gap. The CDR3 runs 16 residues. CDR3 DNA sequence: TGTGCCATCAGTGAGAGCCCCGGAGAACTGAACACTGAAGCTTTCTTT. Its translation: CAISESPGELNTEAFF.